This T cell receptor (beta chain) was sequenced during a study of T cell responses to AZD1222 COVID-19 vaccine. A note on this clone: What it binds is not known.

Findings of the study overall: Rises in breadth and depth of Spike-specific TCRs came after two AZD1222 doses. Just a handful of AZD1222 recipients tested seropositive at baseline. Repertoires were obtained solely post-peak T cell response. Vaccine-associated CD4 TCRs spanned spike, dominant at 160-218 and 743-854.

V lost 1 base and J lost 5, with 9 bases in between. CDR1 is SGHVS and CDR2 is FNYEAQ in the germline V gene. The CDR3 spans 15 residues. Clones were sequenced by immunoSEQ multiplex PCR, and TCRdb holds only the in-frame ones, with some missing. The sample yields tens of thousands of clones, over 75% seen once. Sample: peripheral blood, taken 28 days after the second AZD1222 dose. The TCR comes from an adult who received the AZD1222 COVID-19 vaccine. J is TRBJ1-6 and V is TRBV7-6, with D unresolved. The CDR3 protein is CASSLGGLNNSPLHF. CDR3 sequence (DNA): TGTGCCAGCAGCTTAGGCGGGTTGAATAATTCACCCCTCCACTTT. The full variable domain, its missing parts supplied by reference TRBV7-6 and TRBJ1-6, is GAGVSQSPRYKVTKRGQDVALRCDPISGHVSLYWYRQALGQGPEFLTYFNYEAQQDKSGLPNDRFSAERPEGSISTLTIQRTEQRDSAMYRCASSLGGLNNSPLHFGNGTRLTVT.